These T cell receptor beta chains were read from a single sample in a study of CD8 T cells in ankylosing spondylitis. MiXCR, applied by TCRdb to the 5' RACE reads, yields one record per CDR3 protein. The table records about 250,000 distinct CDR3 sequences, 32% of them present only once. The sequenced material came from blood, either unsorted or a sorted T cell fraction (not recorded which). These receptors all stem from a male donor with ankylosing spondylitis or in good health (not recorded which). The conserved cysteine and the conserved F or W are not part of the CDR3 here.

V gene	J gene	CDR3 protein
TRBV6-1	TRBJ2-2	ASTPGAHTGELF
TRBV20-1	TRBJ1-4	SARDLITNEKLF
TRBV5-6	TRBJ1-2	ASSLEQGDYGYT
TRBV6-5	TRBJ2-5	ASSWARGGKETQY
TRBV9	TRBJ2-3	ASSERGTFTDTQY
TRBV7-9	TRBJ2-1	ASSRDIQGKYNEQF
TRBV29-1	TRBJ2-2	SVAPQTGSGELF
TRBV12-3/TRBV12-4	TRBJ2-1	ASSLSQSDEQF
TRBV6-5	TRBJ1-2	ASSYSRGYGYT
TRBV9	TRBJ2-7	ASSVRSGLPYEQY
TRBV20-1	TRBJ2-1	SARAGGPGNEQF
TRBV29-1	TRBJ1-2	SVEQAGEYGYT
TRBV7-8	TRBJ2-3	ASSHRTVSTDTQY
TRBV21-1	TRBJ2-1	ASSKLISGQGADEQF
TRBV12-3/TRBV12-4	TRBJ2-7	ASSGSRDGSYEQY
TRBV6-1	TRBJ1-6	ASSGSSSYNSPLH
TRBV7-8	TRBJ2-3	ASSRDRDSTDTQY
TRBV7-9	TRBJ2-1	ASSRDREQF
TRBV20-1	TRBJ2-3	SAISSGRTADTQY
TRBV29-1	TRBJ1-2	SVQSNYGYT
TRBV20-1	TRBJ2-2	SARGGSSNTGELF
TRBV6-5	TRBJ2-3	ASSYGILGDTQY
TRBV29-1	TRBJ1-1	SGRGLDTEAF
TRBV28	TRBJ1-6	ASSPRTATRLNSPLH
TRBV7-9	TRBJ2-5	ASSYYQETQY
TRBV10-3	TRBJ2-7	AISESLYEQY
TRBV12-3/TRBV12-4	TRBJ2-7	ASSPGTGGPY
TRBV9	TRBJ2-3	ASAITGTSGGWTDTQY
TRBV11-2	TRBJ2-1	ASSFGGLAVNEQF
TRBV20-1	TRBJ2-1	SARVPLAVYNEQF
TRBV20-1	TRBJ2-3	SARAIGLAGATDTQY
TRBV20-1	TRBJ2-3	SARGLVFADTQY
TRBV20-1	TRBJ1-5	SAGDRGAYSNQPQH
TRBV5-1	TRBJ2-7	ASRGQTGGSYEQY
TRBV7-2	TRBJ1-2	ASSPETGTGRGYT